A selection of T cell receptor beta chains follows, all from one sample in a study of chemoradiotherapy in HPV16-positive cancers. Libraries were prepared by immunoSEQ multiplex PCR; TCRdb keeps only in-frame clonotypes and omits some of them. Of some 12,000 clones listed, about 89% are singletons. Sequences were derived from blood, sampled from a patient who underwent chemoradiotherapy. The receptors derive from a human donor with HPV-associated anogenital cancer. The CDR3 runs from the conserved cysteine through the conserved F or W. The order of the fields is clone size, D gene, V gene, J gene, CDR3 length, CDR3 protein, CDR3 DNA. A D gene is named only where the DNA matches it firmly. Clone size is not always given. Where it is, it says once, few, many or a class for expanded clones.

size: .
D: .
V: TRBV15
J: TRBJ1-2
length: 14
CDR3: CATSRSAQDYSYTF
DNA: TGTGCCACCAGCAGATCTGCACAGGATTATAGCTACACCTTC

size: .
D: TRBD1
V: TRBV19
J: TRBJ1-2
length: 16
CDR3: CASSIRKGQGMNGYTF
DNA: TGTGCCAGTAGTATACGGAAGGGACAGGGGATGAATGGCTACACCTTC

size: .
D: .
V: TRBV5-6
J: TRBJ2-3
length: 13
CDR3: CASSFQEWAGTAF
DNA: TGTGCCAGCAGCTTTCAGGAGTGGGCGGGGACAGCCTTT

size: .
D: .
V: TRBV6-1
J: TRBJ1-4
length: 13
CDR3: CASKPNGNEKLFF
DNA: TGTGCCAGCAAGCCAAACGGGAATGAAAAACTGTTTTTT

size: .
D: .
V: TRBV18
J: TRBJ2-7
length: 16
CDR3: CASSPYKGQGTYEQYF
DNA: TGTGCCAGCTCACCATATAAGGGTCAGGGAACCTACGAGCAGTACTTC

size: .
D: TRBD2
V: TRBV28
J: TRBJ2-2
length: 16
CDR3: CASSLGRRGATGELFF
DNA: TGTGCCAGCAGTTTGGGTCGGCGGGGGGCCACCGGGGAGCTGTTTTTT

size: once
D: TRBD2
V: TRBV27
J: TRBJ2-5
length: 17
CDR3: CASSSPPGLAGVETQYF
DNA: TGTGCCAGCAGTTCCCCACCAGGACTAGCGGGAGTAGAGACCCAGTACTTC

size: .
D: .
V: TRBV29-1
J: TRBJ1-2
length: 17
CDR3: CSVPPPGHVLTNYGYTF
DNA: TGCAGCGTCCCCCCCCCGGGACACGTCCTCACTAACTATGGCTACACCTTC

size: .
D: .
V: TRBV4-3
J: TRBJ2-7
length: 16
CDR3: CASSQDLQSSSYEQYF
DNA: TGCGCCAGCAGCCAAGATCTACAGTCCAGCTCCTACGAGCAGTACTTC

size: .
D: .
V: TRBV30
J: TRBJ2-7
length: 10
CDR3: CAGGSYEQYF
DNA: TGTGCTGGGGGCTCCTACGAGCAGTACTTC

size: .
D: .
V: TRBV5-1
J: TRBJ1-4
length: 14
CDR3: CASSLGWTNEKLFF
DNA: TGCGCCAGCAGCTTGGGCTGGACTAATGAAAAACTGTTTTTT

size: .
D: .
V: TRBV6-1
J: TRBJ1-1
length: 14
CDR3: CASSAGLLNTEAFF
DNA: TGTGCCAGCAGTGCGGGACTTTTGAACACTGAAGCTTTCTTT

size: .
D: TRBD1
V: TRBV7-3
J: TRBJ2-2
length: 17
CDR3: CASSLKVGTGNTGELFF
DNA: TGTGCCAGCAGCTTAAAAGTAGGGACAGGGAACACCGGGGAGCTGTTTTTT

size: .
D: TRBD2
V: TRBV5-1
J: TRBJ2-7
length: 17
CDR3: CASSSGLAGKSSYEQYF
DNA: TGCGCCAGCAGCTCCGGACTAGCGGGGAAAAGCTCCTACGAGCAGTACTTC

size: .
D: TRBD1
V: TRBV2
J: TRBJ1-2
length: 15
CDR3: CAGTLDRGLYYGYTF
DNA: TGTGCCGGCACTCTAGACAGGGGGCTTTACTATGGCTACACCTTC

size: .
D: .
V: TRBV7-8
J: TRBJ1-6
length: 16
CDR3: CASSLRAGVLDSPLHF
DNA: TGTGCCAGCAGCTTAAGGGCAGGGGTACTGGATTCACCCCTCCACTTT

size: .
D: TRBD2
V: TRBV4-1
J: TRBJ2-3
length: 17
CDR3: CASSLGPGDYLGDTQYF
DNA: TGCGCCAGCAGCCTGGGACCCGGGGACTACCTTGGGGATACGCAGTATTTT

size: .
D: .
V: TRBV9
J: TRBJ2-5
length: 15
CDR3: CASSATRGSQETQYF
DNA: TGTGCCAGCAGCGCCACCAGGGGCTCCCAAGAGACCCAGTACTTC

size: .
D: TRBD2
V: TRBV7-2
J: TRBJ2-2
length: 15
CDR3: CASSRGGWNTGELFF
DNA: TGTGCCAGCAGCCGCGGGGGGTGGAACACCGGGGAGCTGTTTTTT